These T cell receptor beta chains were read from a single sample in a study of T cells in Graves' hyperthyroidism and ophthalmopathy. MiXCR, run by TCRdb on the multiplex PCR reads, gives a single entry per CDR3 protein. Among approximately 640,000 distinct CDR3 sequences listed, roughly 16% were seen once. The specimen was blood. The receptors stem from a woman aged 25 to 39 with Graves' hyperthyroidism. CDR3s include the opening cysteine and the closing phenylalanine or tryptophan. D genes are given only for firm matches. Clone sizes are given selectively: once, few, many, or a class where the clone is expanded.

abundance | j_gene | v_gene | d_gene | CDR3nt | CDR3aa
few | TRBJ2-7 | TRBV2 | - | TGTGCCAGCAGTAGGGACTGGGCGGACGAGCAGTACTTC | CASSRDWADEQYF
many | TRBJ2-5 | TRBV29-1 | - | TGCAGCGTTGTTTTAATCTCGAGGACCCAGTACTTC | CSVVLISRTQYF
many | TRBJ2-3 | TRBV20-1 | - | TGCAGTCCCGCAGGGGACACAGATACGCAGTATTTT | CSPAGDTDTQYF
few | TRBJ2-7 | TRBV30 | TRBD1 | TGTGCCTGGAGTGGGGACAGGGCGTCCTACGAGCAGTACTTC | CAWSGDRASYEQYF
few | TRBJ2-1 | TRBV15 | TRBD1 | TGTGCCACCAGCAGAGGAAGACAGGGTAATTACAATGAGCAGTTCTTC | CATSRGRQGNYNEQFF
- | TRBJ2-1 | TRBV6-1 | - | TGTGCCAGCAATGGGGTAGGGTTAGCTTACAATGAGCAGTTCTTC | CASNGVGLAYNEQFF
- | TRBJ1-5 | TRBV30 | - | TGTGCCTGGAGTGTACTCGGGGAGCCCCAGCATTTT | CAWSVLGEPQHF
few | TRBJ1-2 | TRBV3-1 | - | TGTGCCAGCAGCCAACCAGGGGTCGGTACCTATGGCTACACCTTC | CASSQPGVGTYGYTF
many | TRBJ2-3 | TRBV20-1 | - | TGCAGTGCTAGGAAGGCTCTGCGCACAGATACGCAGTATTTT | CSARKALRTDTQYF
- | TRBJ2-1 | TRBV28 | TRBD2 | TGTGCCAGCAGTTTCCTAGCGGGAGTGTTAGATGAGCAGTTCTTC | CASSFLAGVLDEQFF
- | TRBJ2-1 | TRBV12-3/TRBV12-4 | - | TGTGCCAGCACCAACCGGGGCAATGAGCAGTTCTTC | CASTNRGNEQFF
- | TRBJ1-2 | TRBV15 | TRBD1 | TGTGCCACCAGCCCGACAGGGGCGGGAGGCTACACCTTC | CATSPTGAGGYTF
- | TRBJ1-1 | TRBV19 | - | TGTGCCAGTAGTATAGGGCAGACGAACACTGAAGCTTTCTTT | CASSIGQTNTEAFF
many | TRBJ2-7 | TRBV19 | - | TGTGCCAGTAGTATCCCGGGGAGCGGTGGCTACGAGCAGTACTTC | CASSIPGSGGYEQYF
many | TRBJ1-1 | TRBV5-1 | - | TGCGCCAGCAGCTTGGGGCCAGGGTCGGCCACTGAAGCTTTCTTT | CASSLGPGSATEAFF
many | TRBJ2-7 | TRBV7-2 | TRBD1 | TGTGCCAGCAGCTTGGGGGCAGGGGGCTACGAGCAGTACTTC | CASSLGAGGYEQYF
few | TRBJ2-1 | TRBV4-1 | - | TGCGCCAGCAGCCAGGACTGGGCCGTGCAGTTCTTC | CASSQDWAVQFF
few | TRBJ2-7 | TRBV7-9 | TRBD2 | TGTGCCAGCAGCTTAACTAGGACTAGCGGGAGAGGAACCTACGAGCAGTACTTC | CASSLTRTSGRGTYEQYF
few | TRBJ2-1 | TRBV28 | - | TGTGCCAGCCCTAGATGGGGATCCCCCTACAATGAGCAGTTCTTC | CASPRWGSPYNEQFF
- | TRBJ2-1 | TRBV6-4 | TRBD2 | TGTGCCAGCAGTGACTCTCTAGCGGGAGACCACAATGAGCAGTTCTTC | CASSDSLAGDHNEQFF
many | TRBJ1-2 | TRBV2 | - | TGTGCCAGCAGTGAACACTATGGCTACACCTTC | CASSEHYGYTF
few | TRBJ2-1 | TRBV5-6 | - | TGTGCCAGCAGCCTCCGGGATTCTGGAAATGAGCAGTTCTTC | CASSLRDSGNEQFF
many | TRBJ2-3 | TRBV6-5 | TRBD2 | TGTGCCAGCAGTTACGCTAGCGGGAGTGGGGGTGGGGCGCAGTATTTT | CASSYASGSGGGAQYF